The 22 T cell receptor beta chains in this list originate from one sample, sequenced in a study of early T cells in non-severe SARS-CoV-2 infection. MiXCR, run by TCRdb on the 5' RACE reads, gives a single entry per CDR3 protein. The sample has some 64,000 distinct CDR3 sequences, 11% seen once. Sequenced input: whole blood. The receptors were sampled from an adult who was a healthcare worker with PCR-confirmed SARS-CoV-2 infection or an uninfected control (not recorded which).

Only a few counts were recorded for this clonotype. This chain joins TRBV29-1 and TRBJ2-5; no firm D call. This CDR3 is 15 amino acids long. Trimming took 1 base from V and 6 from J, leaving 18 bases between them. Germline-derived CDR1 and CDR2 are SQVTM and ANQGSEA. The CDR3, as DNA: TGCAGCGTTGAAGGGATGGCGGCCCTAGGGAAGACCCAGTACTTC. Protein product: CSVEGMAALGKTQYF. Looking up the rest from reference TRBV29-1 and TRBJ2-5 gives the full variable domain: SAVISQKPSRDICQRGTSLTIQCQVDSQVTMMFWYRQQPGQSLTLIATANQGSEATYESGFVIDKFPISRPNLTFSTLTVSNMSPEDSSIYLCSVEGMAALGKTQYFGPGTRLLVL.

A word on this clonotype: This may come from a read error, since a much larger clone is one base off. The chain recombines TRBV12-5 with TRBJ2-7; D may be TRBD2 (5 bases). This CDR3 is 13 amino acids long. V lost 0 bases, J lost 4 bases, and 7 bases lay in between. In germline, CDR1 is LGHNT, CDR2 FRNRAP. CDR3 protein: CASGLVRAYEQYF. For the CDR3, the DNA is TGTGCTAGTGGTTTGGTGAGGGCATACGAGCAGTACTTC.

This chain links TRBV11-2 with TRBJ1-6, with unresolved D. Looked up from germline, CDR1 is SGHAT and CDR2 is FQNNGV. V shed 4 bases and J shed 13 bases, with 11 bases lying between them. CDR3 length equals 12 residues. Written as DNA, the CDR3 is TGTGCCAGCAGCTCAGATATGTCCCCCCTCCACTTT. It codes for CASSSDMSPLHF.

This clonotype was seen repeatedly, ten times or more. J is TRBJ1-1 and V is TRBV27; a weak D match, TRBD1 (5 bases). The CDR3 runs 18 residues. V was pared by 2 bases and J by 4 bases, with 23 bases between. Germline V gene lookup returns CDR1 MNHEY and CDR2 SMNVEV (reference sequence). In DNA, the CDR3 is TGTGCCAGCAGTTTAAGGCCGGGGCGGATGATTCGGGGCACTGAAGCTTTCTTT. This gives the protein CASSLRPGRMIRGTEAFF.

Ten or more counts support this clonotype. The rearrangement uses TRBV7-3 and TRBJ2-5; 8 bases line up with TRBD2. Germline trimming cut 5 bases from V and 3 bases from J; bases unmatched to any gene: 8. Germline CDR1 SGHTA, CDR2 FQGTGA. The CDR3 is made up of 15 amino acids. The CDR3 nucleotides read TGTGCCAGCAGCCGATCGGGGGGACTAGAAGAGACCCAGTACTTC. Encoded protein: CASSRSGGLEETQYF.

This clonotype showed up just a few times. The genes are TRBV20-1 and TRBJ1-1; the D gene is possibly TRBD1 (6 bases). Between the trimmed V and J ends, which lost 6 bases and 1 base, there was a span of 15 bases. The germline CDR1 and CDR2 sequences are DFQATT and SNEGSKA (reference sequence). The CDR3 extends over 14 amino acids. CDR3 DNA sequence: TGCAGTGCCAGACCCCCGGACAGGAACACTGAAGCTTTCTTT. The encoded protein is CSARPPDRNTEAFF.

V usage is TRBV27 and J usage is TRBJ1-6; 7 bases align to TRBD1. Germline V lookup: CDR1 MNHEY, CDR2 SMNVEV (reference sequence). The length of the CDR3 is 14 residues. Unmatched junction bases numbered 5, after V lost 1 base and J lost 11 bases. The CDR3 loop reads CASSLFPTGAPLHF. The CDR3 nucleotides read TGTGCCAGCAGTTTATTCCCAACAGGGGCACCCCTCCACTTT.

Many counts were recorded for this clonotype. The chain employs TRBV4-1 and TRBJ1-2, with TRBD1 matching 8 bases. V dropped 3 bases and J dropped 1; count of bases not matched to a gene: 1. This CDR3 is 14 amino acids long. The germline V gene encodes CDR1 MGHRA and CDR2 YSYEKL. The CDR3 region has the DNA TGCGCCAGCAGCCATGACAGGGGTAACTATGGCTACACCTTC. This codes for CASSHDRGNYGYTF.

This clonotype turned up a few times. The chain is built from TRBV6-2 or TRBV6-3 and TRBJ2-3; D is unclear. The CDR3 runs 13 residues. Germline assignment: CDR1 MNHEY and CDR2 SVGEGT. Trimming shortened V by 6 bases and J by 4 bases, and 11 bases separated the two germline ends. The CDR3 sequence: CASSPSSSDTQYF. DNA of the CDR3: TGTGCCAGCAGCCCCTCAAGCTCAGATACGCAGTATTTT.

This rearrangement joins TRBV6-6 to TRBJ2-2; 7 nucleotides match TRBD2. This CDR3 has 15 residues. In germline, CDR1 is MNHNY, CDR2 SVGAGI (reference sequence). V shed 4 bases, J shed 8 bases, and the junction held 10 bases outside the gene matches. Written as DNA, the CDR3 is TGTGCCAGCAGTTCCCCGGGGAGGGTCGCGGGGGAGCTGTTTTTT. Its protein product is CASSSPGRVAGELFF.

This clonotype was counted between two and nine times. The CDR3 nucleotides read TGTGCCAGCAGCTCCGGGACAGGGTTTCGACCCCTCCACTTT. Residues: CASSSGTGFRPLHF. The chain recombines TRBV7-9 with TRBJ1-6, with 9 bases identical to TRBD1. Germline V CDR1 and CDR2: SEHNR, FQNEAQ (reference sequence). J gave up 12 bases and V 4 bases, and 7 bases lay outside the gene matches. CDR3 length equals 14 residues.

Comments on this clonotype: The junction does not match germline at one end; this may be a read error. The V call is TRBV10-3, the J call TRBJ2-7; TRBD1 matches 7 bases. The CDR3 is 13 residues long. Germline lookup yields CDR1 ENHRY and CDR2 SYGVKD. The DNA for the CDR3 is TGTGCCATCAGCGGGACAGCCTCCTGCGAGCAGTACTTC. Its translation: CAISGTASCEQYF.

This clonotype was seen at least ten times. This chain links TRBV7-3 with TRBJ2-1, with 7 bases that match TRBD1. V dropped 4 bases and J dropped 3; count of bases not matched to a gene: 6. The CDR3 loop spans 15 amino acids. CDR1 and CDR2 from the germline V gene are SGHTA and FQGTGA. The CDR3 DNA reads TGTGCCAGCAGCTGGGACAGCCAAAGCTACAATGAGCAGTTCTTC. Its translation is CASSWDSQSYNEQFF.

This clonotype was counted only a few times. This rearrangement joins TRBV7-9 to TRBJ2-5, with D perhaps given as TRBD1 or TRBD2 (5 bases each). The V gene's germline CDR1 is SEHNR and CDR2 FQNEAQ (reference sequence). The CDR3 consists of 14 residues. V lost 5 bases to trimming and J lost 4 bases, with 14 bases between them. The CDR3 loop reads CASSGTGHPETQYF. Written as DNA, the CDR3 is TGTGCCAGCAGCGGGACGGGCCACCCAGAGACCCAGTACTTC.

This clonotype was seen repeatedly, ten times or more. The chain is built from TRBV27 and TRBJ1-2; D possibly corresponds to TRBD1 (6 bases). With 5 bases removed from V and 7 bases from J, the gap between germline ends came to 11 bases. Germline lookup yields CDR1 MNHEY and CDR2 SMNVEV (reference sequence). The CDR3 covers 12 residues. DNA of the CDR3: TGTGCCAGCAGTACAGGACAGTCTGGCTACACCTTC. Translated: CASSTGQSGYTF.

The sample holds many counts of this clonotype. V and J are TRBV2 and TRBJ1-1; D unclear. V lost 4 bases, J lost 0 bases, and 9 bases lay in between. The germline gives CDR1 SNHLY, CDR2 FYNNEI. The CDR3 is made up of 14 amino acids. CDR3 in amino acids: CASSGGRVNTEAFF. CDR3 in DNA: TGTGCCAGCAGTGGGGGAAGGGTGAACACTGAAGCTTTCTTT.

The chain employs TRBV7-2 and TRBJ2-3; D unclear. This CDR3 has 11 amino acids. V gave up 5 bases and J gave up 6 bases, with 6 bases separating them. Germline CDR1 and CDR2: SGHTA and FQGNSA. DNA for the CDR3: TGTGCCAGCAGCGCCCAGGATACGCAGTATTTT. It translates to CASSAQDTQYF.

In this sample, this clonotype turned up a few times. The chain recombines TRBV6-5 with TRBJ2-7; TRBD1 is a possible D gene (8 bases). V lost 4 bases and J lost 6, with 13 bases in between. The germline gives CDR1 MNHEY, CDR2 SVGAGI. CDR3 length: 13 residues. The CDR3 region is CASSSGGGGEQYF. The CDR3 coding sequence is TGTGCCAGCAGTTCAGGGGGCGGGGGCGAGCAGTACTTC.

This rearrangement joins TRBV10-2 to TRBJ1-1; D is possibly TRBD1 (5 bases). The germline gives CDR1 WSHSY, CDR2 SAAADI. Trimming took off 4 bases at V and 1 base at J, with 13 bases between the two ends. The length of the CDR3 is 15 residues. The CDR3 is CASSGYGQQNTEAFF. The CDR3, as DNA: TGCGCCAGCAGTGGGTATGGACAACAGAACACTGAAGCTTTCTTT.

The chain links TRBV10-1 to TRBJ2-5, with 9 bases lining up with TRBD1. The CDR3 runs to 15 residues. With V trimmed by 6 bases and J by 0 bases, 5 bases remained unmatched. Germline assignment: CDR1 WNHNN and CDR2 SYGVQD (reference sequence). This chain's CDR3 is CASSAGTGYQETQYF. The DNA of the CDR3 is TGCGCCAGCAGCGCCGGGACAGGGTACCAAGAGACCCAGTACTTC.

For this clonotype: This could be a read error, since a much larger clone is one nucleotide away. The V gene is TRBV18, the J gene TRBJ2-7; 8 nucleotides align to TRBD1. Germline V gene sequence: CDR1 KGHSH, CDR2 LQKENI. This CDR3 is built from 15 residues. CDR3 protein: CASSPRTGIPYELYF. The CDR3 region has the DNA TGTGCCAGCTCACCAAGGACAGGGATCCCCTACGAGCTGTACTTC.

This clonotype has a count of ten or more. The J gene is TRBJ1-6, the V gene TRBV6-4, with 10 bases fitting TRBD1. Germline CDR1 MRHNA, CDR2 SNTAGT. The CDR3 consists of 13 residues. Trimming removed 5 bases from V and 9 bases from J; junction bases left unmatched: 1. The CDR3 DNA is TGTGCCAGCAGTCGGGACAGGGGTTCACCCCTCCACTTT. Encoded protein: CASSRDRGSPLHF.